This T cell receptor beta chain was identified in a study of blood T cell repertoires in COVID-19. For the study at large: COVID-19 samples from acute and convalescent phases originated in the United States, Italy and Spain. PBMCs, B-cell-depleted T cells, or T cells were the source of the cDNA or gDNA that made up the material.

Germline lookup yields CDR1 SQVTM and CDR2 ANQGSEA. The CDR3 extends over 13 amino acids. Trimming stripped 5 bases from V and 2 bases from J, with 12 bases between. This clone came up once. Per the original data handling: How many nucleated cells were present was estimated from reference gene primer amplification. Sequencing used immunoSEQ multiplex PCR; TCRdb keeps in-frame clones, though not all of them. V and J calls plus clone size are reproduced from that table; the DNA served to infer D and trimming. In the table there are 140,000 or so clones, 80% of which are singletons. Sequenced input: peripheral blood. V usage is TRBV29-1 and J usage is TRBJ1-2, with unresolved D. The clonotype comes from a woman aged 45 to 65 with acute or convalescent COVID-19. The CDR3, as DNA: TGCAGCGTTCAATCCTACTTGAACTATGGCTACACCTTC. It specifies CSVQSYLNYGYTF.